The 26 T cell receptor beta chains below were found in one sample sequenced in a study of shared T cell receptors in the human thymus. Assay used: immunoSEQ multiplex PCR; TCRdb lists only in-frame clones, some missing. The data hold about 380,000 clones, with 95% observed a single time. The sequencing input was thymocytes. These receptors all stem from a human donor.

The V gene is TRBV15, the J gene TRBJ1-3; D gene unclear. The V end was cut by 4 bases, the J end by 4 bases, with 20 bases between. Germline-derived CDR1 and CDR2 are LNHNV and YYDKDF (reference sequence). This CDR3 is built from 17 residues. CDR3 DNA sequence: TGTGCCACCAGCAAAGAGGGCAGACCTCCCCCGGGAAACACCATATATTTT. Residues: CATSKEGRPPPGNTIYF.

The chain carries TRBV2 and TRBJ2-2; D ambiguous. Germline V gene data show CDR1 as SNHLY and CDR2 as FYNNEI. V was trimmed by 1 base and J by 0 bases, leaving 9 bases between them. The CDR3 length is 16 residues. The CDR3 sequence: CASSEGLPPNTGELFF. CDR3 in DNA: TGTGCCAGCAGTGAAGGTCTGCCCCCGAACACCGGGGAGCTGTTTTTT.

The genes are TRBV28 and TRBJ2-3; possibly TRBD1 for D (6 bases). V lost 1 base to trimming and J lost 3 bases, with 11 bases between them. This CDR3 has 15 residues. Germline CDR1 is MDHEN and CDR2 is SYDVKM. This chain's CDR3 is CASSLYRQGTDTQYF. CDR3 DNA: TGTGCCAGCAGTTTATATCGGCAGGGGACAGATACGCAGTATTTT.

This clone was observed once. Other DNA sequences within the sample encode an identical CDR3. The chain links TRBV20-1 to TRBJ2-3; D unclear. Germline assignment: CDR1 DFQATT and CDR2 SNEGSKA (reference sequence). This CDR3 has 9 residues. Trimming pared 4 bases from V and 4 bases from J, leaving 0 bases between. The CDR3 sequence: CSATDTQYF. The CDR3 DNA reads TGCAGTGCTACAGATACGCAGTATTTT.

The chain employs TRBV6-5 and TRBJ1-3; 7 bases are a match to TRBD1. This CDR3 comprises 15 residues. The germline CDR1 and CDR2 sequences are MNHEY and SVGAGI. V dropped 5 bases and J dropped 3; count of bases not matched to a gene: 7. The CDR3 here is CASSPRGRRGNTIYF. The CDR3 DNA reads as TGTGCCAGCAGTCCGAGGGGGCGTCGTGGAAACACCATATATTTT.

The rearrangement uses TRBV10-3 and TRBJ2-1; 10 bases align to TRBD1. This CDR3 region has 16 residues. Per germline, CDR1 ENHRY and CDR2 SYGVKD. Trimming removed 0 bases from V and 6 bases from J; junction bases left unmatched: 5. CDR3 in DNA: TGTGCCATCAGTGAGTCGGGACAGGGGTGGCTCAATGAGCAGTTCTTC. It translates to CAISESGQGWLNEQFF.

The chain links TRBV10-3 to TRBJ2-7; perhaps TRBD1 as D (8 bases). The CDR3 length is 15 residues. Between the trimmed V and J ends, which lost 4 bases and 5 bases, there was a span of 18 bases. Germline assignment: CDR1 ENHRY and CDR2 SYGVKD. CDR3: CAISAGGQGADEQYF. The DNA of the CDR3 is TGTGCCATCAGTGCCGGGGGGCAGGGGGCCGACGAGCAGTACTTC.

This clone was recorded once. The rearrangement links TRBV7-2 to TRBJ2-6; D is ambiguous. Looked up from germline, CDR1 is SGHTA and CDR2 is FQGNSA. Deletions cut 2 bases from V and 0 bases from J, with 14 bases between. The CDR3 length is 18 residues. The CDR3 is CASSLQTRKTSGANVLTF. Written as DNA, the CDR3 is TGTGCCAGCAGCTTACAGACACGCAAGACCTCTGGGGCCAACGTCCTGACTTTC.

The chain is built from TRBV30 and TRBJ1-5; no reliable D call. Germline CDR1 and CDR2: GTSNPN and SVGIG (reference sequence). The CDR3 contains 14 residues. V lost 1 base and J 4 bases, leaving 11 bases between the germline ends. The CDR3 spells CAWSALLGNQPQHF. CDR3 sequence (DNA): TGTGCCTGGAGTGCCCTCCTGGGAAATCAGCCCCAGCATTTT.

The rearrangement links TRBV30 to TRBJ1-4, with D possibly being TRBD1 (6 bases). V shed 2 bases and J shed 4 bases, with 17 bases lying between them. The germline V gene encodes CDR1 GTSNPN and CDR2 SVGIG (reference sequence). The CDR3 covers 16 residues. CDR3 coding DNA: TGTGCCTGGAGTCCCTACAGGGCTGGGAGTAATGAAAAACTGTTTTTT. Protein product: CAWSPYRAGSNEKLFF.

This sequence joins TRBV27 and TRBJ1-5; D remains ambiguous. V was trimmed by 6 bases and J by 0 bases, leaving 21 bases between them. The CDR3 has 18 residues. Per the germline V gene, CDR1 is MNHEY and CDR2 is SMNVEV (reference sequence). For the CDR3, the DNA is TGTGCCAGCAGATCTAACAGCGGGCGGATATATAGCAATCAGCCCCAGCATTTT. Protein product: CASRSNSGRIYSNQPQHF.

This chain joins TRBV5-1 and TRBJ2-5; 8 bases map to TRBD1. The V gene end was trimmed by 4 bases and the J gene end by 2 bases; junction bases not matched to a gene: 10. CDR1 and CDR2 (germline): SGHRS, YFSETQ. The CDR3 covers 16 residues. CDR3 sequence: CASSAERDRRQETQYF. The CDR3 region has the DNA TGCGCCAGCAGCGCGGAGAGGGACAGGAGACAAGAGACCCAGTACTTC.

The CDR3 spells CASSDVGTLNQPQHF. DNA for the CDR3: TGTGCCAGCAGTGATGTAGGGACACTGAATCAGCCCCAGCATTTT. V is TRBV6-1 and J is TRBJ1-5; perhaps TRBD1 as D (6 bases). Trimming pared 3 bases from V and 4 bases from J, leaving 13 bases between. CDR1 is MNHNS, CDR2 SASEGT, per germline. This CDR3 comprises 15 residues.

This clone was detected a few times. This rearrangement joins TRBV10-2 to TRBJ1-1, with D perhaps matching TRBD1 (6 bases). V was cut by 6 bases and J by 4 bases, with 15 bases left in between. The CDR3 has 14 amino acids. Germline loops: CDR1 WSHSY, CDR2 SAAADI. CDR3 sequence reads: CASRDTGTTTEAFF. CDR3 nucleotides: TGCGCCAGCAGGGATACCGGGACAACCACTGAAGCTTTCTTT.

The rearrangement joins TRBV28 to TRBJ1-5; a possible D gene is TRBD1 (5 bases). This CDR3 is built from 13 residues. The V end lost 11 bases, the J end lost 4 bases, and 15 bases lay between the germline ends. From germline, CDR1 is MDHEN and CDR2 SYDVKM. This CDR3 is CAGRGSLNQPQHF. The CDR3 DNA is TGTGCCGGCCGGGGCAGCCTTAATCAGCCCCAGCATTTT. Filled out from reference TRBV28 and TRBJ1-5, the complete variable domain reads DVKVTQSSRYLVKRTGEKVFLECVQDMDHENMFWYRQDPGLGLRLIYFSYDVKMKEKGDIPEGYSVSREKKERFSLILESASTNQTSMYLCAGRGSLNQPQHFGDGTRLSIL.

This chain links TRBV7-2 with TRBJ1-5; D not resolved. The CDR3 length is 19 residues. Per germline, CDR1 SGHTA and CDR2 FQGNSA. Trimming stripped 5 bases from V and 0 bases from J, with 23 bases between. CDR3 amino acids: CASSPPNRTSPYSNQPQHF. The CDR3 DNA reads TGTGCCAGCAGCCCTCCGAACAGAACTTCGCCCTATAGCAATCAGCCCCAGCATTTT.

This clone has a single count. The chain is built from TRBV4-1 and TRBJ2-1; no definite D call. Per germline, CDR1 MGHRA and CDR2 YSYEKL. The CDR3 runs to 11 residues. Trimming removed 6 bases at V and 9 bases at J, with 9 bases between. This CDR3 reads CASRGWGEQFF. In DNA form, the CDR3 reads TGCGCCAGCAGGGGTTGGGGTGAGCAGTTCTTC.

This clone was picked up one time. The chain recombines TRBV14 with TRBJ2-1, with 7 bases matching TRBD1. The CDR3 is made up of 15 amino acids. The germline gives CDR1 SGHDN, CDR2 FVKESK. The ends lost 5 bases at V and 8 bases at J; junction bases unmatched: 12. The CDR3: CASSYTTGYLYEQFF. For the CDR3, the DNA is TGTGCCAGCAGCTACACGACAGGGTACCTCTATGAGCAGTTCTTC.

This clone was detected once. The chain uses TRBV2 and TRBJ1-1, with 12 bases matching TRBD1. This CDR3 comprises 15 residues. The trim removed 7 bases at V and 3 bases at J, leaving 6 bases unmatched. Germline V CDR1 and CDR2: SNHLY, FYNNEI. DNA for the CDR3: TGTGCCAGCATGGGGACAGGGGGCGAAGACACTGAAGCTTTCTTT. Residues: CASMGTGGEDTEAFF.

The chain has TRBV6-5 and TRBJ2-3, with D uncertain. With 6 bases removed from V and 0 bases from J, the gap between germline ends came to 13 bases. The germline V gene has CDR1 MNHEY and CDR2 SVGAGI. The CDR3 loop spans 15 amino acids. The DNA of the CDR3 is TGTGCCAGCAGCCCTCGGGCGTCGAGCACAGATACGCAGTATTTT. This translates into CASSPRASSTDTQYF.

CDR3 sequence (DNA): TGTGCCATCAGTGAACCGGCGTGGGCCGGACAGACCTACGAGCAGTACTTC. Protein product: CAISEPAWAGQTYEQYF. The J gene is TRBJ2-7, the V gene TRBV10-3; D possibly corresponds to TRBD1 (6 bases). Germline CDR1 reads ENHRY; CDR2 reads SYGVKD. The CDR3 runs to 17 residues. V lost 3 bases to trimming and J lost 2 bases, with 20 bases between them.

The chain recombines TRBV19 with TRBJ2-1; 8 nucleotides align to TRBD2. The CDR3 sequence is 18 residues long. Germline V gives CDR1 LNHDA, CDR2 SQIVND (reference sequence). V lost 2 bases to trimming and J lost 0 bases; unmatched junction nucleotides: 9. CDR3 sequence: CASSIRRLAPSSYNEQFF. The DNA of the CDR3 is TGTGCCAGTAGTATACGCAGACTAGCGCCCAGCTCCTACAATGAGCAGTTCTTC.

This clone has more than one count but fewer than ten. The CDR3: CASSSETVLREADTQYF. As DNA, the CDR3 is TGTGCCAGCAGTTCTGAGACAGTGCTGCGTGAGGCAGATACGCAGTATTTT. The chain carries TRBV27 and TRBJ2-3; TRBD1 is a possible D gene (5 bases). This CDR3 has 17 residues. From germline, CDR1 is MNHEY and CDR2 SMNVEV (reference sequence). With 4 bases removed from V and 4 bases from J, the gap between germline ends came to 21 bases.

The rearrangement uses TRBV27 and TRBJ1-6; D not resolved. Germline assignment: CDR1 MNHEY and CDR2 SMNVEV (reference sequence). With 3 bases removed from V and 0 bases from J, the gap between germline ends came to 12 bases. The CDR3 extends over 17 amino acids. The CDR3 nucleotides read TGTGCCAGCAGTTTTGGCCACAAAAGCTCCTATAATTCACCCCTCCACTTT. This translates into CASSFGHKSSYNSPLHF.

The chain has TRBV6-5 and TRBJ2-3, with D maybe TRBD2 (6 bases). Trimming cost V 7 bases and J 2 bases, with 10 bases left between them. Germline CDR1 reads MNHEY; CDR2 reads SVGAGI. There are 13 residues in the CDR3. Here the CDR3 DNA reads TGTGCCAGCAAAGGGAGGCACACAGATACGCAGTATTTT. Translated: CASKGRHTDTQYF.

J is TRBJ2-2 and V is TRBV2; no clear D. Germline V gene sequence: CDR1 SNHLY, CDR2 FYNNEI. The CDR3 spans 15 residues. Trimming pared 6 bases from V and 3 bases from J, leaving 14 bases between. CDR3 protein: CASSFDDSHTGELFF. The CDR3 DNA reads TGTGCCAGCAGCTTCGATGACTCCCACACCGGGGAGCTGTTTTTT. Filled out from reference TRBV2 and TRBJ2-2, the complete variable domain reads EPEVTQTPSHQVTQMGQEVILRCVPISNHLYFYWYRQILGQKVEFLVSFYNNEISEKSEIFDDQFSVERPDGSNFTLKIRSTKLEDSAMYFCASSFDDSHTGELFFGEGSRLTVL.